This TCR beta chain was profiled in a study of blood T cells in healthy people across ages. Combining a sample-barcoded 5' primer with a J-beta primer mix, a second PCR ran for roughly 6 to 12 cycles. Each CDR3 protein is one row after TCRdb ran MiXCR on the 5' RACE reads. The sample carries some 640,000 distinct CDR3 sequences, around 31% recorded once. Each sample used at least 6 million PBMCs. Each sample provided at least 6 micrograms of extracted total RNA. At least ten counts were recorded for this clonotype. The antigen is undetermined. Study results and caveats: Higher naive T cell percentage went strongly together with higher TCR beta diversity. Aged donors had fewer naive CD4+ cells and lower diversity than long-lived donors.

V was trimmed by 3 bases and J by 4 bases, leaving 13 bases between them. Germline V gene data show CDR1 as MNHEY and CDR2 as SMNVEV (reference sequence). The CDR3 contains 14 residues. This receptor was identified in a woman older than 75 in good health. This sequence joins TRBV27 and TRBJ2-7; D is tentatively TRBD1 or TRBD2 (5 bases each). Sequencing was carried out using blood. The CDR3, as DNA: TGTGCCAGCAGTTTCCAGGGACGGAGTTACGAGCAGTACTTC. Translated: CASSFQGRSYEQYF.